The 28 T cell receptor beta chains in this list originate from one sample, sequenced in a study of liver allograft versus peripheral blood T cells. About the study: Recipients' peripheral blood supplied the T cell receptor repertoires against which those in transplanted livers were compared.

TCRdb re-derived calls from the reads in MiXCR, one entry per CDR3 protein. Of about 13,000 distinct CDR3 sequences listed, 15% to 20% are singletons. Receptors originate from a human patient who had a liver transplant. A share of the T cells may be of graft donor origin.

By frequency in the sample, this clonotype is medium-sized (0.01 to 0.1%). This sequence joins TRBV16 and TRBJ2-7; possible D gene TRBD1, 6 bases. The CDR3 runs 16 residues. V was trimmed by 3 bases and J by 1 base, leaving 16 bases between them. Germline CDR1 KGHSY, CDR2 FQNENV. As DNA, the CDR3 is TGTGCCAGCAGCCAGTCCAGACAGGAACTATCCTACGAGCAGTACTTC. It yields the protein CASSQSRQELSYEQYF.

The CDR3 DNA sequence: TGCAGCGTTGAGGTCGGGGGACCTGAGCAGTTCTTC. Amino acids: CSVEVGGPEQFF. This chain links TRBV29-1 with TRBJ2-1; D is perhaps TRBD2 (6 bases). The CDR3 totals 12 residues. V shed 3 bases and J shed 9 bases, with 12 bases lying between them. CDR1 and CDR2 from the germline V gene are SQVTM and ANQGSEA.

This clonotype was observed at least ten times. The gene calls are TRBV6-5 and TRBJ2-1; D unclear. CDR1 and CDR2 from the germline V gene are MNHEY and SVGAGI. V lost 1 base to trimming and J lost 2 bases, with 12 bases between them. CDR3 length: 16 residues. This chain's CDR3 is CASSYWDARPYNEQFF. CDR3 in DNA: TGTGCCAGCAGTTACTGGGATGCGCGCCCCTACAATGAGCAGTTCTTC.

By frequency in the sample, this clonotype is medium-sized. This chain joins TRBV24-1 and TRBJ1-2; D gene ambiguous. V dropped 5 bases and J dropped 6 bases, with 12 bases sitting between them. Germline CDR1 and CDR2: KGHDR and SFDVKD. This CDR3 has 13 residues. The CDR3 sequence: CATSVRHFDGYTF. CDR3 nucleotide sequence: TGTGCCACCAGTGTGAGACACTTTGATGGCTACACCTTC.

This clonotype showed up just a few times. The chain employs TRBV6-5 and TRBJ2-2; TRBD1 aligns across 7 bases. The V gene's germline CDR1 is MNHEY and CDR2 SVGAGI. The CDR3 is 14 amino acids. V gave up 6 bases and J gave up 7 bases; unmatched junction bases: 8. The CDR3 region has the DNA TGTGCCAGCAGGCTTGGGGACAGACTCGGGGAGCTGTTTTTT. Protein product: CASRLGDRLGELFF.

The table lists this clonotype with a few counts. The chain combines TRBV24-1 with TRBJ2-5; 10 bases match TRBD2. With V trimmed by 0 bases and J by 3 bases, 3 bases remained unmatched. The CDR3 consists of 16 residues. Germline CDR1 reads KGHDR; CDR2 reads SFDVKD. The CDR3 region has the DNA TGTGCCACCAGTGATTTGGGGAGCGGGGGGGAAGAGACCCAGTACTTC. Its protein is CATSDLGSGGEETQYF.

CDR3 sequence: CSARGQSFSYEQYF. The DNA of the CDR3 is TGCAGTGCTAGAGGACAGAGTTTCTCCTACGAGCAGTACTTC. The V call is TRBV20-1, the J call TRBJ2-7; TRBD1 might be the D (5 bases). CDR1 is DFQATT and CDR2 is SNEGSKA in the germline V gene (reference sequence). Trimming stripped 1 base from V and 0 bases from J, with 10 bases between. This CDR3 region has 14 residues.

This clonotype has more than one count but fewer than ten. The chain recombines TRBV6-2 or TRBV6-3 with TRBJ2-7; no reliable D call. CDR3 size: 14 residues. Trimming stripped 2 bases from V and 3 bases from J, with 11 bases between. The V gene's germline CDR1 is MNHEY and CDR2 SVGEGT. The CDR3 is CASSYGLGRYEQYF. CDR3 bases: TGTGCCAGCAGTTACGGTCTAGGGCGCTACGAGCAGTACTTC.

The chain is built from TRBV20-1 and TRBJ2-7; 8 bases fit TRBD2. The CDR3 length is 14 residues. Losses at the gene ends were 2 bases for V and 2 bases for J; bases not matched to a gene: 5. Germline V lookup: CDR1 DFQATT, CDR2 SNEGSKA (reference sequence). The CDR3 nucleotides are TGCAGTGCTAGACTAGCGGGTCCGCCCTACGAGCAGTACTTC. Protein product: CSARLAGPPYEQYF.

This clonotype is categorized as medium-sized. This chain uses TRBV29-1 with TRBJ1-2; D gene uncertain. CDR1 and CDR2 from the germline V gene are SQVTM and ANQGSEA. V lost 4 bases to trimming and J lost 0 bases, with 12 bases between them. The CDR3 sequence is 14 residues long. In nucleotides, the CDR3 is TGCAGCGTTGTCCCGTTCCGGGCTAACTATGGCTACACCTTC. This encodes CSVVPFRANYGYTF.

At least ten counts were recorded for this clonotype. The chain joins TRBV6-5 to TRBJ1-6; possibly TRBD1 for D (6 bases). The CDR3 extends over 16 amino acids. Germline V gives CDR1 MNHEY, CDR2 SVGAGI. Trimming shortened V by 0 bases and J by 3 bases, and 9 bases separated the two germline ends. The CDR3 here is CASSYSTTGYNSPLHF. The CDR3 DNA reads TGTGCCAGCAGTTACTCAACGACAGGCTATAATTCACCCCTCCACTTT.

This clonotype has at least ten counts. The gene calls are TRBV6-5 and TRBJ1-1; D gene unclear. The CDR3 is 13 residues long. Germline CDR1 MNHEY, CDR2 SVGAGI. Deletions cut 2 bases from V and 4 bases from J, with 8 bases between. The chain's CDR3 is CASSYRGFTEAFF. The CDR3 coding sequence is TGTGCCAGCAGTTACAGAGGGTTCACTGAAGCTTTCTTT.

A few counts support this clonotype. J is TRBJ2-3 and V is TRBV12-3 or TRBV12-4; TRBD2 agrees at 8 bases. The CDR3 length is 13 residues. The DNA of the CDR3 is TGTGCTAGTGGTTTAGCGGGATCAGATACGCAGTATTTT. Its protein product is CASGLAGSDTQYF.

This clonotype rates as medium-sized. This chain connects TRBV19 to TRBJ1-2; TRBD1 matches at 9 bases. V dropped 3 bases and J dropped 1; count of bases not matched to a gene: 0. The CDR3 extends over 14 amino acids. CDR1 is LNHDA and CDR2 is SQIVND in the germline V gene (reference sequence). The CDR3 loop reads CASSMTGGNYGYTF. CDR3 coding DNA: TGTGCCAGTAGTATGACAGGGGGTAACTATGGCTACACCTTC. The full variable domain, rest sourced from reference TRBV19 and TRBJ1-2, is DGGITQSPKYLFRKEGQNVTLSCEQNLNHDAMYWYRQDPGQGLRLIYYSQIVNDFQKGDIAEGYSVSREKKESFPLTVTSAQKNPTAFYLCASSMTGGNYGYTFGSGTRLTVV.

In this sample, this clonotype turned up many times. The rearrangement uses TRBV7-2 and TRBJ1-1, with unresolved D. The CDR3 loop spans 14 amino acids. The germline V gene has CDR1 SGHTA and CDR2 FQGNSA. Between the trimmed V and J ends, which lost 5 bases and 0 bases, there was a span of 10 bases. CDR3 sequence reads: CASSPSGMNTEAFF. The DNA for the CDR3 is TGTGCCAGCAGCCCGTCCGGTATGAACACTGAAGCTTTCTTT.

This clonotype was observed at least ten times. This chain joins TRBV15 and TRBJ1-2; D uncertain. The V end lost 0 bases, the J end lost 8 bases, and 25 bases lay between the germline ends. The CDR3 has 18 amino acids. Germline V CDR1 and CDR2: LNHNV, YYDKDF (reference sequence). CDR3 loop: CATSRDRGAAGVLIGYTF. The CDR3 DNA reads TGTGCCACCAGCAGAGATCGGGGAGCGGCTGGCGTATTAATCGGCTACACCTTC.

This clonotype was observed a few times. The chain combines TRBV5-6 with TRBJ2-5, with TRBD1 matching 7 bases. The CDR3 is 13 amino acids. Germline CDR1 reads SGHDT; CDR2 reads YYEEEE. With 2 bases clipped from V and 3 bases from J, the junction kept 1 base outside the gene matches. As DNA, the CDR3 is TGTGCCAGCAGCTTCGGGACAGAAGAGACCCAGTACTTC. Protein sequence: CASSFGTEETQYF.

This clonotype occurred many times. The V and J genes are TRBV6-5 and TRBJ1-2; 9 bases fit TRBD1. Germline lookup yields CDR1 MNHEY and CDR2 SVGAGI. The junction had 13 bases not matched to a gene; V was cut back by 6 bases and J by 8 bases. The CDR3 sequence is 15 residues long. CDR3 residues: CASSSTGTGLRGYTF. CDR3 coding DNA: TGTGCCAGCAGCTCTACCGGGACAGGGCTTCGGGGCTACACCTTC.

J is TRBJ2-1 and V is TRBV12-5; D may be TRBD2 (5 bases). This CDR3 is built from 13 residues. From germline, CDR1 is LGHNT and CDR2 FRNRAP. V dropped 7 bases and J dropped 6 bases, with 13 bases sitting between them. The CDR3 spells CASALEGLNEQFF. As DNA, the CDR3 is TGTGCTAGTGCCCTCGAGGGCCTCAATGAGCAGTTCTTC.

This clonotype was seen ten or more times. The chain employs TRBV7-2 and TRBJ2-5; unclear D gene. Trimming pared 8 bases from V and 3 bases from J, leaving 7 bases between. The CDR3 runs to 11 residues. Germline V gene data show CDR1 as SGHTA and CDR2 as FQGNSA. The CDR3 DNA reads TGTGCCAGCGGGCTAGAAGAGACCCAGTACTTC. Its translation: CASGLEETQYF.

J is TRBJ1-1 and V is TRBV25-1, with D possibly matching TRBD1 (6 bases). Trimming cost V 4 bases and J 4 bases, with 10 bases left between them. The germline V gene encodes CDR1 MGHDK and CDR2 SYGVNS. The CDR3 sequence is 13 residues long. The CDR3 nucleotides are TGTGCCAGCAGTGGGTGGGGGGCCACTGAAGCTTTCTTT. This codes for CASSGWGATEAFF. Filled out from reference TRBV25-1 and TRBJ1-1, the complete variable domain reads EADIYQTPRYLVIGTGKKITLECSQTMGHDKMYWYQQDPGMELHLIHYSYGVNSTEKGDLSSESTVSRIRTEHFPLTLESARPSHTSQYLCASSGWGATEAFFGQGTRLTVV.

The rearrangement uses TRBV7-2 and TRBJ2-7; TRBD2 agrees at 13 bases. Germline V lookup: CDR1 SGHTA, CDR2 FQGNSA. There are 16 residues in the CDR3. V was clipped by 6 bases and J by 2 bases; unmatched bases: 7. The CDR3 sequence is CASSRTSGSEAYEQYF. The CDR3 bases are TGTGCCAGCAGTCGGACTAGCGGGAGTGAAGCCTACGAGCAGTACTTC.

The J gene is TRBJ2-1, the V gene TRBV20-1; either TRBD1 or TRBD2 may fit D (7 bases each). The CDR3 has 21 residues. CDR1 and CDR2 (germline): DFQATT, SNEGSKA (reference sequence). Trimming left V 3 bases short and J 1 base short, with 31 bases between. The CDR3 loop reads CSARSRGGVEAGTASYNEQFF. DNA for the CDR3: TGCAGTGCTAGGAGCCGAGGGGGGGTTGAGGCAGGGACAGCGTCCTACAATGAGCAGTTCTTC.

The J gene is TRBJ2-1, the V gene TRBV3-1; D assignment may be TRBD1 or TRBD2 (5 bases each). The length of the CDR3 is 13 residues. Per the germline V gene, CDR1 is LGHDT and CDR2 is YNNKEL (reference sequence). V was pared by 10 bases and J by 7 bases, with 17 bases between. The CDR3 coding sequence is TGTGCCACCGCGCGAAGGGACCGAAATGAGCAGTTCTTC. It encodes CATARRDRNEQFF.

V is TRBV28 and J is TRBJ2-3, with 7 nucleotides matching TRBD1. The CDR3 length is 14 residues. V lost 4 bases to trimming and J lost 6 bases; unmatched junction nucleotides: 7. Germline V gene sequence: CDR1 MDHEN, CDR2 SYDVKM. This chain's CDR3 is CASSSDRARDTQYF. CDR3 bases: TGTGCCAGCAGTTCTGACAGGGCCCGGGATACGCAGTATTTT.

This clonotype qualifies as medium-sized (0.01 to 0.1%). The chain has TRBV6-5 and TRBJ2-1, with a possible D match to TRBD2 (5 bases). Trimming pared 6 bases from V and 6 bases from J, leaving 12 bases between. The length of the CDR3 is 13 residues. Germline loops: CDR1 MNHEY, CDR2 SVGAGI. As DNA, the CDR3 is TGTGCCAGCAGGCTCGGACTGCCCAATGAGCAGTTCTTC. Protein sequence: CASRLGLPNEQFF.

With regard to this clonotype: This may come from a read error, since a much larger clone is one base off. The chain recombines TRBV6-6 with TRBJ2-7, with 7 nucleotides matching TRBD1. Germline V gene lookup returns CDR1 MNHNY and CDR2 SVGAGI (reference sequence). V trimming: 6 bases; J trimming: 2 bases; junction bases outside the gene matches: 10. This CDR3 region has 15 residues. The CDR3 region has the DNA TGTGCCAGCAGGCAATACCAGGACAGGACCTACGAGCAGTACTTC. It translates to CASRQYQDRTYEQYF.

This chain's CDR3 is CASSRDRGSYTGELFF. CDR3 nucleotides: TGTGCCAGCAGCCGGGACAGGGGCTCTTACACCGGGGAGCTGTTTTTT. V usage is TRBV5-5 and J usage is TRBJ2-2, with 10 bases matching TRBD1. The trim removed 4 bases at V and 3 bases at J, leaving 6 bases unmatched. CDR3 size: 16 residues. The V gene's germline CDR1 is SGHKS and CDR2 YYEKEE (reference sequence). Variable domain in full (rest from reference TRBV5-5 and TRBJ2-2): DAGVTQSPTHLIKTRGQQVTLRCSPISGHKSVSWYQQVLGQGPQFIFQYYEKEERGRGNFPDRFSARQFPNYSSELNVNALLLGDSALYLCASSRDRGSYTGELFFGEGSRLTVL.